A single sample gave rise to the 5 T cell receptor beta chains below, sequenced in a study of control samples from healthy donors and cancer patients. TCRdb keeps only in-frame clones here, not all; method: immunoSEQ multiplex PCR. Of approximately 70,000 clones listed, more than 75% are singletons. Specimen: blood. The receptors were sampled from a man aged 50-59 years in good health.

The rearrangement joins TRBV14 to TRBJ1-2; D is undetermined. The V end lost 5 bases, the J end lost 5 bases, and 12 bases lay between the germline ends. Germline V CDR1 and CDR2: SGHDN, FVKESK. CDR3 length: 13 amino acids. CDR3 in DNA: TGTGCCAGCAGCTTAGGACGGTCTTATGGCTACACCTTC. This sequence encodes CASSLGRSYGYTF. Supplemented by reference TRBV14 and TRBJ1-2, the full variable domain reads EAGVTQFPSHSVIEKGQTVTLRCDPISGHDNLYWYRRVMGKEIKFLLHFVKESKQDESGMPNNRFLAERTGGTYSTLKVQPAELEDSGVYFCASSLGRSYGYTFGSGTRLTVV.

This clone appeared a single time. V and J are TRBV6-6 and TRBJ1-2; 10 nucleotides agree with TRBD1. This CDR3 region has 14 residues. The V gene's germline CDR1 is MNHNY and CDR2 SVGAGI (reference sequence). J lost 3 bases, V lost 6 bases, and 4 bases had no gene match. The CDR3 coding sequence is TGTGCCAGCAGGCCAGGGACAGGGGACTATGGCTACACCTTC. It encodes CASRPGTGDYGYTF.

The J gene is TRBJ1-5, the V gene TRBV7-8; D unclear. The length of the CDR3 is 16 residues. Per germline, CDR1 SGHVS and CDR2 FQNEAQ. V was pared by 2 bases and J by 0 bases, with 11 bases between. CDR3 region: CASSLQRSNSNQPQHF. The CDR3, as DNA: TGTGCCAGCAGCTTACAGAGATCAAATAGCAATCAGCCCCAGCATTTT.

The CDR3 loop is CASSIFSGTGPYEQYF. Here the CDR3 DNA reads TGTGCCAGTAGTATATTCTCTGGGACAGGGCCCTACGAGCAGTACTTC. This sequence joins TRBV19 and TRBJ2-7; TRBD1 agrees at 9 bases. The V gene's germline CDR1 is LNHDA and CDR2 SQIVND (reference sequence). This CDR3 has 16 amino acids. V gave up 2 bases and J gave up 2 bases; unmatched junction bases: 7.

The chain combines TRBV2 with TRBJ2-1; TRBD2 is a possible D gene (6 bases). The CDR3 spans 13 residues. Trimming left V 3 bases short and J 9 bases short, with 12 bases between. Germline lookup yields CDR1 SNHLY and CDR2 FYNNEI. This CDR3 is CASSDTAGSEQFF. CDR3 sequence (DNA): TGTGCCAGCAGTGATACTGCGGGGAGTGAGCAGTTCTTC. The variable domain in full, with the rest retrieved from reference TRBV2 and TRBJ2-1, is EPEVTQTPSHQVTQMGQEVILRCVPISNHLYFYWYRQILGQKVEFLVSFYNNEISEKSEIFDDQFSVERPDGSNFTLKIRSTKLEDSAMYFCASSDTAGSEQFFGPGTRLTVL.